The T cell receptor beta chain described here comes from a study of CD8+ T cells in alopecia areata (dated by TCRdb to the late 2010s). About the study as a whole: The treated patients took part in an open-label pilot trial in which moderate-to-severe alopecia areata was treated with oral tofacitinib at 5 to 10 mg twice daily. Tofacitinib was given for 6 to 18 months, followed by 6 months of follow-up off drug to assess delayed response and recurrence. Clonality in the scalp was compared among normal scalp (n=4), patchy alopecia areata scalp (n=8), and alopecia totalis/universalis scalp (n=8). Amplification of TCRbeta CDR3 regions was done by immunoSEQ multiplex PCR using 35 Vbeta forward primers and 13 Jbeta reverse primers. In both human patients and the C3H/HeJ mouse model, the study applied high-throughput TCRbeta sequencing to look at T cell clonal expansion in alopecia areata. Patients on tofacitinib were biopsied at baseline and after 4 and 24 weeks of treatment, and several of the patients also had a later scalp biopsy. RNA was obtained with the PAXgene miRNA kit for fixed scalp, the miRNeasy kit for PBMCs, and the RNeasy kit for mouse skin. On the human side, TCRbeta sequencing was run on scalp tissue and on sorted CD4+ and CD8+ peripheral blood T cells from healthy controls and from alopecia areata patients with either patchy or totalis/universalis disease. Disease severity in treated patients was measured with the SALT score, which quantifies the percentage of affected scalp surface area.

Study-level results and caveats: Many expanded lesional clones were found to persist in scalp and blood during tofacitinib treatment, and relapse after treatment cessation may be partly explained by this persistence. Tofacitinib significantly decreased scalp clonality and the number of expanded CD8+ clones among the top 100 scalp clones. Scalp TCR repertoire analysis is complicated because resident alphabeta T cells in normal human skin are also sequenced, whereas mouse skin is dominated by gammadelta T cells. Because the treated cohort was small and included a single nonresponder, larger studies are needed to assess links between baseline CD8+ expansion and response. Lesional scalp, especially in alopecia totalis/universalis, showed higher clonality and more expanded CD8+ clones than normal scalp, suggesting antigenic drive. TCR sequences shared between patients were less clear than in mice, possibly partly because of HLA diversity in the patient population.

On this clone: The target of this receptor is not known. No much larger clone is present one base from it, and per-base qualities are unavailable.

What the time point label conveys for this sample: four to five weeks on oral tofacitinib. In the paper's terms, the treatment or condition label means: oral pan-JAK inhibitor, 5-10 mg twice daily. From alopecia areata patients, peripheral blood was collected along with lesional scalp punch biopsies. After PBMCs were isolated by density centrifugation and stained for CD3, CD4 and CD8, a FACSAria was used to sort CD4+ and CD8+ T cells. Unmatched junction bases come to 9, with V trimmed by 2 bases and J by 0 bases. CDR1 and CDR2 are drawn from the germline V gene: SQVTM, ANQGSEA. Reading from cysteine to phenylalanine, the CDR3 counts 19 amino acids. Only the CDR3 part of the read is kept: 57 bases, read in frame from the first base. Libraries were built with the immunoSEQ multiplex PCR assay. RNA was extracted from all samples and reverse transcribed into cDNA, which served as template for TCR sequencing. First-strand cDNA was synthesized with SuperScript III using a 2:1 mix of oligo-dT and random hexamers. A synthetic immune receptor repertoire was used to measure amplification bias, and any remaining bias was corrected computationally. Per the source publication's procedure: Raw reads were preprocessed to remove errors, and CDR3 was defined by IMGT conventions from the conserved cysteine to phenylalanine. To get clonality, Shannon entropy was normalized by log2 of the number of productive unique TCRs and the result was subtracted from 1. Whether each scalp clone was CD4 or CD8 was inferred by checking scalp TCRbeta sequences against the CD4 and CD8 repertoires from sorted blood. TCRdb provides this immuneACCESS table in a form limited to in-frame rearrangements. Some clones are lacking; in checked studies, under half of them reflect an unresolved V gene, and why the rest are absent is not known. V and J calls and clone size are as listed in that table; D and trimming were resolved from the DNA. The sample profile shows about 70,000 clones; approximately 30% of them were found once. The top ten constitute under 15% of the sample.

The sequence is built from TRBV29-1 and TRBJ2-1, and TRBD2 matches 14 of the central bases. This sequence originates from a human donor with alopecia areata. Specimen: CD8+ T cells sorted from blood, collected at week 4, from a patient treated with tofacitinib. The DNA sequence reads TGCAGCGTTGAAAGAGGACTAGCGGGAGGTCAAAGCTCCTACAATGAGCAGTTCTTC. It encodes CSVERGLAGGQSSYNEQFF.